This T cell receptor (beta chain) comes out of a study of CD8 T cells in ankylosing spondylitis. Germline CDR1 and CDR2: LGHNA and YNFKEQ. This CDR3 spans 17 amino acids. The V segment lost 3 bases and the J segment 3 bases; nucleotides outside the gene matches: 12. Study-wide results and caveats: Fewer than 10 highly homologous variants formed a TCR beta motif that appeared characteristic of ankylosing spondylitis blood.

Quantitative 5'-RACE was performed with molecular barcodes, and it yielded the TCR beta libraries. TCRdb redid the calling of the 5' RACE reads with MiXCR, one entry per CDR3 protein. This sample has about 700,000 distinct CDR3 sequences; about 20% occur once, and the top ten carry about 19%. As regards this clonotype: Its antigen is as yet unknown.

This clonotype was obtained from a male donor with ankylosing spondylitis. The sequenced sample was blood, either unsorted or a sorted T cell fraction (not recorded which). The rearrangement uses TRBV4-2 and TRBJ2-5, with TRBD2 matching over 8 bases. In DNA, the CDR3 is TGTGCCAGCAGCCAGGGAGTAGCGGGACACGCAGAAGAGACCCAGTACTTC. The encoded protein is CASSQGVAGHAEETQYF.